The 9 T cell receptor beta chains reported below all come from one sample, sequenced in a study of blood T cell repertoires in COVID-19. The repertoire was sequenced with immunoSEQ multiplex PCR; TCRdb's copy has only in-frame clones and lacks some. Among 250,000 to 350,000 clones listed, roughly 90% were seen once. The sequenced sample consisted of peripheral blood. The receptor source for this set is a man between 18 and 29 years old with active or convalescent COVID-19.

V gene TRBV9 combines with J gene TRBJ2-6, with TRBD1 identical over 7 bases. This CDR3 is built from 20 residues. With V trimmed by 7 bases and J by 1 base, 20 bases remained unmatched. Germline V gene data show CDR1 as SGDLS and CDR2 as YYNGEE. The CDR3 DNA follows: TGTGCCAGCCCCCCCGAACAGGGGCCCGAAATTCGATCTGGGGCCAACGTCCTGACTTTC. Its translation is CASPPEQGPEIRSGANVLTF.

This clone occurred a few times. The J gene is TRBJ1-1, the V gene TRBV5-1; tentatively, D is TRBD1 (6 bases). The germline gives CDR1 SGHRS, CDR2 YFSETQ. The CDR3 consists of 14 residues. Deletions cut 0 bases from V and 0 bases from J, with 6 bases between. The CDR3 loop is CASSLGTVNTEAFF. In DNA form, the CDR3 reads TGCGCCAGCAGCTTGGGGACAGTGAACACTGAAGCTTTCTTT.

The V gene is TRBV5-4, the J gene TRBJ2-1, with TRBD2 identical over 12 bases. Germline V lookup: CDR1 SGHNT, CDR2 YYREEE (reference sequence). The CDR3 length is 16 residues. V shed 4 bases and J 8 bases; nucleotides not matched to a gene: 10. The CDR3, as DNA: TGTGCCAGCAGCATTCTAGCGGGGGGGCCCCCCGATGAGCAGTTCTTC. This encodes CASSILAGGPPDEQFF.

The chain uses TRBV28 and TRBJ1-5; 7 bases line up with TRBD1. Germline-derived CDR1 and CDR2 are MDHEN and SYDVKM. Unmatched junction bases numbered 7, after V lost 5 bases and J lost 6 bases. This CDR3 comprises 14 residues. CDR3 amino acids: CASSLTGTAQPQHF. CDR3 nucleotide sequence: TGTGCCAGCAGTCTTACAGGGACAGCTCAGCCCCAGCATTTT.

CDR3 amino acids: CASRDRTQGYEQYF. The CDR3 bases are TGTGCCAGCAGAGACAGGACCCAAGGCTACGAGCAGTACTTC. The V and J genes are TRBV6-5 and TRBJ2-7; D possibly corresponds to TRBD1 (6 bases). From germline, CDR1 is MNHEY and CDR2 SVGAGI. The CDR3 extends over 14 amino acids. With 6 bases removed from V and 3 bases from J, the gap between germline ends came to 15 bases.

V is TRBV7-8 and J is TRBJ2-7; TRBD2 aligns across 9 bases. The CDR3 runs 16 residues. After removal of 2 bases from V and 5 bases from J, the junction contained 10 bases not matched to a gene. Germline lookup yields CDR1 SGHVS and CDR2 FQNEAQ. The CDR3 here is CASSLRGLAGANEQYF. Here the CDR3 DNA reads TGTGCCAGCAGCTTACGGGGCTTAGCGGGAGCCAACGAGCAGTACTTC. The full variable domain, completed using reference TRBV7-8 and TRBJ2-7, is GAGVSQSPRYKVAKRGQDVALRCDPISGHVSLFWYQQALGQGPEFLTYFQNEAQLDKSGLPSDRFFAERPEGSVSTLKIQRTQQEDSAVYLCASSLRGLAGANEQYFGPGTRLTVT.

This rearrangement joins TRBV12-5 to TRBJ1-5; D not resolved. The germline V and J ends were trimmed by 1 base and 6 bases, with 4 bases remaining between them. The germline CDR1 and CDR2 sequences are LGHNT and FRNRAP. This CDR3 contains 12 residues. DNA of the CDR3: TGTGCTAGTGGTTTGGGCGGTCAGCCCCAGCATTTT. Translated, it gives CASGLGGQPQHF.

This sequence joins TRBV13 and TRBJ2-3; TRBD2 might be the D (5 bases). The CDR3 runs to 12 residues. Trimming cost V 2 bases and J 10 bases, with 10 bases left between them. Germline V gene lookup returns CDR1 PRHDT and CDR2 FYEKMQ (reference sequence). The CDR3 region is CASSLRGSPQYF. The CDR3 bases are TGTGCCAGCAGCTTACGGGGATCTCCGCAGTATTTT.

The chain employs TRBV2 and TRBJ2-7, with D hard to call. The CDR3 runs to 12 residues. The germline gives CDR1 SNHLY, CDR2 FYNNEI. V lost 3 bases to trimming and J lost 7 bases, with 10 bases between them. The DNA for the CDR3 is TGTGCCAGCAGTGATGTGGCGGAAGAGCAGTACTTC. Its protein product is CASSDVAEEQYF.